This T cell receptor (beta chain) was recorded in a study of beta chain features in type 1 diabetes. For the study at large: Researchers looked at some 110 million sorted cells across all samples. Study observations and caveats: People with Type 1 diabetes carried modestly yet significantly shorter TCRB CDR3s in all four CD4+ subsets.

The length of the CDR3 is 16 residues. In germline, CDR1 is SGHRS, CDR2 YFSETQ. V dropped 2 bases and J dropped 0; count of bases not matched to a gene: 4. Expressed TCRB transcripts got sequenced, as all isolated RNA was reverse transcribed. Approximately 3.5 million reads, on average, came from each naive, central memory and regulatory T cell sample. Method: immunoSEQ multiplex PCR; TCRdb's copy keeps in-frame clones and lacks some. Found here are more than 95,000 clones, 25% to 30% of them singletons; the top ten hold 0.5% to 0.6%. In the case of this clone: Its antigen is undetermined.

The sequenced sample was central memory CD4+ T cells from blood. This chain links TRBV5-1 with TRBJ2-3; 9 nucleotides line up with TRBD2. This clonotype was sampled from a woman aged 18 to 35 with type 1 diabetes. CDR3 region: CASSLTSGFSTDTQYF. The CDR3 DNA sequence: TGCGCCAGCAGCTTAACTAGCGGGTTTAGCACAGATACGCAGTATTTT.